Given below is one T cell receptor (beta chain) in context. Its target is not known. The sample comes from a study of cytomegalovirus exposure and HLA in healthy donors. Study conclusions and caveats: The study labeled fewer than 200 TCR beta chains cytomegalovirus-associated.

Use of 60 Vbeta and 13 Jbeta primers characterized the PCR. TCRdb's table, derived via immunoSEQ multiplex PCR, lists solely in-frame clones and lacks some. The sample has some 170,000 clones, over 60% seen once. Trimming took 2 bases from V and 4 from J, leaving 20 bases between them. The CDR3 covers 17 residues. CDR1 is KGHSH and CDR2 is LQKENI in the germline V gene. Sequenced material: PBMCs. The V gene is TRBV18, the J gene TRBJ1-1; TRBD1 is a possible D gene (6 bases). The sequence was collected from a man in his forties in good health and CMV-seropositive. Here the CDR3 DNA reads TGTGCCAGCTCACCAATACGGGGGGCCCCGGGCGGCACTGAAGCTTTCTTT. This translates into CASSPIRGAPGGTEAFF.